This T cell receptor beta chain was documented in a study of T cell changes during pregnancy in multiple sclerosis. V was shortened by 5 bases and J by 3 bases, with 5 bases between the two germline ends. The CDR3 consists of 12 residues. Per germline, CDR1 LNHDA and CDR2 SQIVND (reference sequence). TCRdb's table, derived via immunoSEQ multiplex PCR, lists solely in-frame clones and lacks some. The sample shows 45,000 to 50,000 clones, almost 95% of them seen only once. The chain recombines TRBV19 with TRBJ1-5, with no clear D. This clonotype originated in a female donor in good health, enrolled as a control in a pregnancy study. Sequencing used CD4+ T cells from peripheral blood mononuclear cells, obtained in the second trimester of pregnancy. For the CDR3, the DNA is TGTGCCAGTAGTTTCCTCAATCAGCCCCAGCATTTT. Protein product: CASSFLNQPQHF.